Each of the 11 T cell receptor beta chains below was sequenced from the same sample in a study of cytomegalovirus exposure and HLA in healthy donors. Researchers ran the PCR with 60 Vbeta and 13 Jbeta primers. Sequencing was performed with immunoSEQ multiplex PCR; in TCRdb, only in-frame clones are kept and a portion is missing. The repertoire holds roughly 200,000 clones, with more than 65% as singletons. The source material was PBMCs. The receptors derive from a woman in her twenties or thirties in good health and CMV-seronegative.

The chain employs TRBV5-1 and TRBJ2-1, with 8 positions matching TRBD2. V lost 6 bases, J lost 4 bases, and 15 bases stayed unmatched. Germline-derived CDR1 and CDR2 are SGHRS and YFSETQ. The CDR3 runs to 17 residues. For the CDR3, the DNA is TGCGCCAGCACCCCTGGACTACTAGCTAGCGGGTACAATGAGCAGTTCTTC. Protein product: CASTPGLLASGYNEQFF.

This chain links TRBV2 with TRBJ2-4; D might be TRBD2 (6 bases). The CDR3 is 15 amino acids. Looked up from germline, CDR1 is SNHLY and CDR2 is FYNNEI. With 6 bases removed from V and 1 base from J, the gap between germline ends came to 13 bases. CDR3 in amino acids: CASSEGLGAKNIQYF. The CDR3 DNA follows: TGTGCCAGCAGCGAGGGACTGGGCGCCAAAAACATTCAGTACTTC.

V is TRBV28 and J is TRBJ2-1; 12 nucleotides line up with TRBD2. CDR3 length: 18 amino acids. V shed 6 bases, J shed 4 bases, and the junction held 13 bases outside the gene matches. The germline gives CDR1 MDHEN, CDR2 SYDVKM. CDR3 nucleotide sequence: TGTGCCAGCAGCTTACCCTCCCCCACTAGCGGGGGGTACAATGAGCAGTTCTTC. Amino acid sequence: CASSLPSPTSGGYNEQFF.

The genes are TRBV5-1 and TRBJ1-1, with D perhaps matching TRBD1 (5 bases). CDR3 length equals 14 residues. V lost 5 bases, J lost 3 bases, and 14 bases lay in between. Germline assignment: CDR1 SGHRS and CDR2 YFSETQ. Here the CDR3 DNA reads TGCGCCAGCAGTCCTACGGGGGACTACACTGAAGCTTTCTTT. It codes for CASSPTGDYTEAFF.

The rearrangement uses TRBV7-8 and TRBJ2-5; D is unresolved. Germline V gene sequence: CDR1 SGHVS, CDR2 FQNEAQ. Trimming stripped 1 base from V and 1 base from J, with 16 bases between. The CDR3 is 17 amino acids. The CDR3 DNA reads as TGTGCCAGCAGCTTAGAGTCGGCGCGGCTCCTCCAAGAGACCCAGTACTTC. It translates to CASSLESARLLQETQYF.

The chain recombines TRBV5-1 with TRBJ2-1; TRBD2 aligns across 13 bases. Trimming took 9 bases from V and 3 from J; bases not matched to a gene: 3. The CDR3 runs 14 residues. Looked up from germline, CDR1 is SGHRS and CDR2 is YFSETQ. This CDR3 is CANRTSGSYNEQFF. CDR3 DNA sequence: TGCGCCAACAGGACTAGCGGGAGCTACAATGAGCAGTTCTTC.

This chain connects TRBV19 to TRBJ1-2; 7 bases line up with TRBD1. The CDR3 extends over 12 amino acids. V was pared by 6 bases and J by 3 bases, with 1 base of the junction left unmatched. Germline V CDR1 and CDR2: LNHDA, SQIVND (reference sequence). The CDR3 bases are TGTGCCAGTAGCGACAGGGACTATGGCTACACCTTC. Translating gives CASSDRDYGYTF.

In its sample, this clone was seen a few times. The V gene is TRBV5-8, the J gene TRBJ1-5; possibly TRBD1 for D (6 bases). CDR1 is SGHTS, CDR2 YDEGEE, per germline. The CDR3 runs 15 residues. Trimming cost V 4 bases and J 3 bases, with 14 bases left between them. This CDR3 reads CASSAPTGFNQPQHF. CDR3 DNA: TGTGCCAGCAGCGCGCCGACAGGATTCAATCAGCCCCAGCATTTT.

J is TRBJ1-3 and V is TRBV19, with D possibly being TRBD1 (5 bases). The CDR3 has 15 residues. V dropped 1 base and J dropped 0 bases, with 7 bases sitting between them. In germline, CDR1 is LNHDA, CDR2 SQIVND (reference sequence). As DNA, the CDR3 is TGTGCCAGTAGTATAGCAGGGTTCTCTGGAAACACCATATATTTT. Its protein is CASSIAGFSGNTIYF. The complete variable domain, with remaining parts taken from reference TRBV19 and TRBJ1-3, reads DGGITQSPKYLFRKEGQNVTLSCEQNLNHDAMYWYRQDPGQGLRLIYYSQIVNDFQKGDIAEGYSVSREKKESFPLTVTSAQKNPTAFYLCASSIAGFSGNTIYFGEGSWLTVV.

The V gene is TRBV7-2, the J gene TRBJ2-7; 9 nucleotides agree with TRBD2. The CDR3 length is 14 residues. V lost 5 bases, J lost 6 bases, and 8 bases stayed unmatched. Germline loops: CDR1 SGHTA, CDR2 FQGNSA. CDR3: CASSRGGALGEQYF. The CDR3 region has the DNA TGTGCCAGCAGCCGCGGGGGGGCCCTTGGCGAGCAGTACTTC.

The chain uses TRBV7-6 and TRBJ2-7; 10 bases agree with TRBD2. Germline V gene lookup returns CDR1 SGHVS and CDR2 FNYEAQ. The V and J ends lost 0 bases and 6 bases, in that order; junction bases with no gene match: 5. The CDR3 is 15 amino acids. The CDR3 bases are TGTGCCAGCAGCTTAGCTAGCGGGAGGTATGGCGAGCAGTACTTC. It translates to CASSLASGRYGEQYF. Based on the CDR3 plus reference TRBV7-6 and TRBJ2-7, the full variable domain is GAGVSQSPRYKVTKRGQDVALRCDPISGHVSLYWYRQALGQGPEFLTYFNYEAQQDKSGLPNDRFSAERPEGSISTLTIQRTEQRDSAMYRCASSLASGRYGEQYFGPGTRLTVT.